This T cell receptor (beta chain) was captured by sequencing in a study of cytomegalovirus exposure and HLA in healthy donors. General observations from the study: Cytomegalovirus-associated TCR beta chains were listed, numbering 150 to 200.

This clone occurred once. What it binds is not known. CDR3 size: 17 residues. Trimming took 4 bases from V and 2 from J; bases not matched to a gene: 11. CDR1 and CDR2 (germline): LGHNA, YNFKEQ. Amplification used 60 Vbeta primers and 13 Jbeta primers. The table came from immunoSEQ multiplex PCR; TCRdb's copy has only in-frame clones and leaves some out. The sample includes around 96,000 clones, about 84% seen only once; the top ten take 2% to 2.5%. The material sequenced was PBMCs. This clonotype was sampled from a man younger than 30 in good health and CMV-seronegative. The chain is built from TRBV4-2 and TRBJ2-5, with TRBD2 identical over 9 bases. CDR3 in amino acids: CASSPSGGGGDQETQYF. Written as DNA, the CDR3 is TGTGCCAGCAGCCCCTCCGGGGGCGGGGGGGATCAAGAGACCCAGTACTTC.